One sample yielded the 24 T cell receptor delta chains listed below, sequenced in a study of γδ T cells in repeated Plasmodium falciparum infection. TCRdb ran CATT on the multiplex PCR reads. The sample includes 70,000 to 95,000 delta-chain clones, more than 1.4% of them seen just once. Gammadelta T cells were flow-sorted from PBMC into Vgamma9/Vdelta2+ and Vdelta2-negative populations for bulk analysis. The sequenced material came from gamma-delta T cells from blood. Receptor source: a pool of human donors (malaria-infected and uninfected, not separated).

This clone was counted many times. The chain links TRDV1 to TRDJ1; no definite D call. Trimming took off 4 bases at V and 0 bases at J, with 21 bases between the two ends. There are 18 residues in the CDR3. The germline V gene encodes CDR1 TSWWSYY and CDR2 QGS. In nucleotides, the CDR3 is TGTGCTCTTGGGGCCGGTAGGGGCCCTCTGAATTACACCGATAAACTCATCTTT. This gives the protein CALGAGRGPLNYTDKLIF.

Concerning this clone: Other DNA sequences in this sample translate to the same CDR3. V and J are TRDV1 and TRDJ1; 9 positions match TRDD3. CDR3 length: 19 residues. Trimming cost V 1 base and J 2 bases; bases outside gene matches: 14. Germline values: CDR1 TSWWSYY, CDR2 QGS. The CDR3 is CALGEPHSSLGDLTDKLIF. CDR3 nucleotide sequence: TGTGCTCTTGGGGAACCCCACTCGTCGCTGGGGGATTTAACCGATAAACTCATCTTT.

This clone showed up many times. The chain employs TRDV1 and TRDJ1; 8 bases map to TRDD3. With 1 base clipped from V and 2 bases from J, the junction kept 18 bases outside the gene matches. This CDR3 is 20 amino acids long. Germline assignment: CDR1 TSWWSYY and CDR2 QGS. CDR3 in amino acids: CALGERALGMWDTYTDKLIF. CDR3 nucleotides: TGTGCTCTTGGGGAACGGGCGTTAGGGATGTGGGATACGTATACCGATAAACTCATCTTT.

As for this clone: The protein held in TCRdb is that of a much larger clone and does not match this DNA's translation at residue 5, likely because of a read error; the protein shown is translated from the DNA. V gene TRDV3 combines with J gene TRDJ1, with D hard to call. Between the trimmed V and J ends, which lost 2 bases and 0 bases, there was a span of 10 bases. Germline V gene lookup returns CDR1 TVYSNPD and CDR2 GDNSRS (reference sequence). The CDR3 runs to 13 residues. CDR3 sequence (DNA): TGTGCCTTTTCTGAGGAATACACCGATAAACTCATCTTT. Encoded protein: CAFSEEYTDKLIF.

To note about this clone: TCRdb records a much larger clone's protein for this DNA, with a difference at residue 5 that likely arises from a read error; the protein given is the translation of the DNA. The CDR3 region is CACDPLTGGLYTDKLIF. DNA for the CDR3: TGTGCCTGTGACCCCCTTACTGGGGGATTATACACCGATAAACTCATCTTT. The J gene is TRDJ1, the V gene TRDV2; 10 positions agree with TRDD3. The J gene, absent from TCRdb, was called here by matching the DNA to germline. Germline CDR1 and CDR2: GEAIGNYY and EKD. The V gene end was trimmed by 3 bases and the J gene end by 0 bases; junction bases not matched to a gene: 9. The CDR3 totals 17 residues.

This clone was picked up many times. TCRdb shows a much larger clone's protein in place of this DNA's translation, and the two differ at residue 4, likely through a read error; the protein shown is translated from the DNA. The chain has TRDV2 and TRDJ1; 7 nucleotides align to TRDD3. No J segment appears in TCRdb, so it was assigned here by matching the sequence to germline. The germline V gene has CDR1 GEAIGNYY and CDR2 EKD. The CDR3 is made up of 14 amino acids. Trimming cost V 5 bases and J 3 bases; bases outside gene matches: 8. CDR3 DNA sequence: TGTGCCTGTGGGCGGATACGCGAGGCCGATAAACTCATCTTT. Residues: CACGRIREADKLIF.

This clone was observed at least ten times. The chain couples TRDV1 to TRDJ1; 9 nucleotides match TRDD3. The CDR3 consists of 22 residues. V lost 0 bases and J lost 1; bases outside the gene matches: 21. Germline assignment: CDR1 TSWWSYY and CDR2 QGS. The CDR3 DNA follows: TGTGCTCTTGGGGAACTAGAAATCGGTATGTTAGTGGGGGATAAGTGCACCGATAAACTCATCTTT. Protein sequence: CALGELEIGMLVGDKCTDKLIF.

Regarding this clone: A junction end diverges from the germline sequence, so it may reflect a read error. The same CDR3 also results from other DNA sequences found in this sample. The chain has TRDV1 and TRDJ1, with 7 bases identical to TRDD2. There are 24 residues in the CDR3. The germline V gene encodes CDR1 TSWWSYY and CDR2 QGS. CDR3 residues: CALGELNLSYLLHYPPSYTDKLIF. CDR3 nucleotides: TGCGCTCTTGGGGAACTCAATCTTTCCTACCTACTCCATTACCCCCCCTCGTACACCGATAAACTCATCTTT.

This clone was recorded a few times. The protein TCRdb lists belongs to a much larger clone and differs from this DNA's translation at residue 4, which points to a read error; the protein shown is made from the DNA. This chain connects TRDV2 to TRDJ1, with TRDD3 identical over 7 bases. As TCRdb names no J gene, one was assigned here on the basis of a DNA match to germline. The CDR3 consists of 17 residues. Germline V lookup: CDR1 GEAIGNYY, CDR2 EKD. The trim removed 5 bases at V and 0 bases at J, leaving 14 bases unmatched. Here the CDR3 DNA reads TGTGCCTGTGCCCTTCTCGCTGGGGGCCCGTACACCGATAAACTCATCTTT. Protein product: CACALLAGGPYTDKLIF.

Only a few counts were recorded for this clone. It is likely a read error: a sequence one base away is far more abundant. Other DNA sequences in this sample translate to the same CDR3. The J gene is TRDJ1, the V gene TRDV1; no clear D gene. CDR1 and CDR2 (germline): TSWWSYY, QGS. The CDR3 sequence is 18 residues long. The CDR3 protein is CALGDLWIPRRYTDKLIF. CDR3 nucleotide sequence: TGTGCTCTTGGGGACCTCTGGATCCCCCGAAGGTACACCGATAAGCTCATCTTT.

This clone occurred a few times. Given a far larger clone just one base away, this is likely a sequencing read error. Distinct nucleotide sequences in the sample also encode this CDR3. The CDR3 sequence: CALGERTLGFPTDKPIF. As DNA, the CDR3 is TGTGCTCTTGGGGAACGTACGTTAGGGTTCCCTACCGATAAACCCATCTTT. The J gene has no call, while the V gene is TRDV1; the listed D gene, TRDD3, was not tested against the DNA. Germline V gene lookup returns CDR1 TSWWSYY and CDR2 QGS. This CDR3 has 17 residues.

This clone has just a few counts. A read error is the likely source, as a far larger clone sits one nucleotide away. Other DNA sequences of this sample code for an identical CDR3. The rearrangement uses TRDV1 and TRDJ1; 12 bases match TRDD3. TCRdb gives no J gene; it was assigned here by matching the DNA to germline. The CDR3 totals 16 residues. Germline trimming cut 4 bases from V and 9 bases from J; bases unmatched to any gene: 12. CDR1 and CDR2 (germline): TSWWSYY, QGS. The CDR3 here is CALGGGDGYWGIQLIF. CDR3 DNA sequence: TGTGCTCTTGGGGGGGGAGACGGATACTGGGGGATACAACTCATCTTT.

As concerns this clone: This DNA translates differently at residue 6 from the TCRdb protein, which is that of a much larger clone; a read error is likely, and the protein shown is the DNA's own translation. This chain connects TRDV1 to TRDJ1, with 7 bases lining up with TRDD3. The J gene, absent from TCRdb, was called here by matching the DNA to germline. After removal of 5 bases from V and 3 bases from J, the junction contained 18 bases not matched to a gene. The CDR3 contains 18 residues. CDR1 TSWWSYY and CDR2 QGS come from the germline V gene. This CDR3 reads CALGNPILAGIQSDKLIF. The CDR3 DNA is TGTGCTCTTGGGAATCCTATCCTTGCAGGGATACAATCCGATAAACTCATCTTT.

This clone was seen only a few times. The amino acid sequence in TCRdb belongs to a much larger clone and departs from this DNA's translation at residue 3, likely a sequencing read error; the sequence shown is translated from the DNA. This chain uses TRDV1 with TRDJ1, with D tentatively TRDD2 or TRDD3 (6 bases each). The J gene, missing from TCRdb, was assigned here through DNA to germline matching. Germline CDR1 reads TSWWSYY; CDR2 reads QGS. The CDR3 consists of 15 residues. CDR3 bases: TGTGCTCCTGGGGAACTGCCTTCCCTCGGAGTTAAACTCATCTTT. It translates to CAPGELPSLGVKLIF.

This clone was detected a few times. The protein that TCRdb holds for this DNA derives from a much larger clone and differs from the translated DNA at residue 6, which likely indicates a read error; the protein shown here is translated from the DNA. This chain joins TRDV1 and TRDJ2; 9 nucleotides line up with TRDD3. No J gene was available from TCRdb, and it was assigned here by a germline match of the DNA. The ends lost 1 base at V and 0 bases at J; junction bases unmatched: 15. From germline, CDR1 is TSWWSYY and CDR2 QGS. The CDR3 is 21 amino acids. The CDR3 spells CALGEPLGAPMGDTLTAQLFF. The DNA of the CDR3 is TGTGCTCTTGGGGAACCCCTAGGAGCCCCCATGGGGGATACTTTGACAGCACAACTCTTCTTT.

Concerning this clone: The mismatch at residue 6 between this DNA's translation and the TCRdb protein of a much larger clone likely reflects a read error; the protein shown is translated from the DNA. This chain connects TRDV1 to TRDJ1; TRDD2 is a possible D gene (5 bases). The J gene, absent from TCRdb, was called here by matching the DNA to germline. Germline assignment: CDR1 TSWWSYY and CDR2 QGS. The CDR3 runs to 17 residues. The V gene lost 2 bases and the J gene lost 3 bases, with 19 bases spanning the gap. CDR3 sequence reads: CALGESFPYYCADKLIF. The CDR3 DNA reads as TGTGCTCTTGGGGAAAGCTTCCCTTATTATTGCGCCGATAAACTCATCTTT.

Remarks on this clone: The protein held in TCRdb is that of a much larger clone and does not match this DNA's translation at residue 9, likely because of a read error; the protein shown is translated from the DNA. The chain combines TRDV2 with TRDJ1; 9 bases align to TRDD3. TCRdb lists no J gene, so it was determined here by aligning the DNA to germline. Germline assignment: CDR1 GEAIGNYY and CDR2 EKD. J lost 7 bases, V lost 0 bases, and 20 bases had no gene match. The CDR3 runs to 19 residues. In DNA form, the CDR3 reads TGTGCCTGTGACACCGTAGTCCCGGCGTATGACGGGGATACGACTAAACTCATCTTT. Translating it yields CACDTVVPAYDGDTTKLIF.

This clone was seen repeatedly, ten times or more. The chain links TRDV1 to TRDJ1; a possible D gene is TRDD2 (5 bases). The CDR3 has 21 amino acids. Germline V lookup: CDR1 TSWWSYY, CDR2 QGS. Trimming removed 0 bases from V and 0 bases from J, with 26 bases in between. As DNA, the CDR3 is TGTGCTCTTGGGGAACTGTGGTGCCTACGAGACAGGTGGCCCTACACCGATAAACTCATCTTT. Protein product: CALGELWCLRDRWPYTDKLIF.

The CDR3 coding sequence is TGTGCTCTTGGGACTGATTACTGGTTCGGAACCGATAAACTCATCTTT. It translates to CALGTDYWFGTDKLIF. The chain joins TRDV1 to TRDJ1; a weak D match, TRDD3 (5 bases). TCRdb leaves out the J gene; it was filled in here by matching the DNA to germline. The V and J ends lost 5 bases and 2 bases respectively, with 18 bases between them. The CDR3 contains 16 residues. CDR1 is TSWWSYY and CDR2 is QGS in the germline V gene.

Many counts were recorded for this clone. The amino acid sequence in TCRdb belongs to a much larger clone and departs from this DNA's translation at residue 9, likely a sequencing read error; the sequence shown is translated from the DNA. V is TRDV2 and J is TRDJ2; D unclear. Matching the DNA to germline supplied the J gene, which TCRdb does not give. CDR3 size: 18 residues. The germline gives CDR1 GEAIGNYY, CDR2 EKD. V lost 0 bases, J lost 4 bases, and 20 bases lay in between. As DNA, the CDR3 is TGTGCCTGTGACACCCGGTACGACGCCCGCCTTTCGACAGCACAACTCTTCTTT. Translation: CACDTRYDARLSTAQLFF.

Concerning this clone: TCRdb's entry gives the protein of a much larger clone, which mismatches this DNA's translation at residue 9, likely from a read error; the protein reported here is translated from the DNA. The rearrangement joins TRDV1 to TRDJ1; the match to TRDD3 covers 12 bases. Germline values: CDR1 TSWWSYY, CDR2 QGS. The V segment lost 4 bases and the J segment 2 bases; nucleotides outside the gene matches: 26. CDR3 length: 23 residues. In DNA, the CDR3 is TGTGCTCTTGGGGCTCGGCCTCTTCTTAATAGTCTGGGGGATACGGGTTATACCGATAAACTCATCTTT. Translation gives CALGARPLLNSLGDTGYTDKLIF.

This clone was detected ten times or more. Since a far larger clone is one base different, this is likely a read error. The same CDR3 is also encoded by other DNA sequences in this sample. The gene calls are TRDV1 and TRDJ1; D is unresolved. V lost 3 bases and J 0 bases, leaving 14 bases between the germline ends. The CDR3 covers 16 residues. Germline V gene data show CDR1 as TSWWSYY and CDR2 as QGS. DNA of the CDR3: TGTGCTCTTGGGGAGGGGCTCGACCCGTACACCGATAAACTCATCTTT. It is translated as CALGEGLDPYTDKLIF.

This clone occurred a few times. The protein TCRdb lists belongs to a much larger clone and differs from this DNA's translation at residue 17, which points to a read error; the protein shown is made from the DNA. The chain employs TRDV1 and TRDJ1, with 9 bases that match TRDD3. No J segment appears in TCRdb, so it was assigned here by matching the sequence to germline. Germline loops: CDR1 TSWWSYY, CDR2 QGS. This CDR3 has 21 residues. Written as DNA, the CDR3 is TGTGCTCTTGGGGAACTAGGTATCCTATCTTGGGGGATATCGAACACCAATAAACTCATCTTT. Protein product: CALGELGILSWGISNTNKLIF.

Regarding this clone: A much bigger clone sits one base away, suggesting this may be a read error. The gene calls are TRDV2 and TRDJ1; perhaps TRDD3 as D (5 bases). In the absence of a J gene in TCRdb, the DNA was matched to germline to assign it here. Germline V gene data show CDR1 as GEAIGNYY and CDR2 as EKD. V was shortened by 5 bases and J by 10 bases, with 7 bases between the two germline ends. This CDR3 is 9 amino acids long. The CDR3 sequence: CACALGLIF. The CDR3 DNA follows: TGTGCCTGTGCCCTGGGACTCATCTTT.